The 27 T cell receptor beta chains below were found in one sample sequenced in a study of T-cell reconstitution after alpha-beta-depleted transplantation in children. Findings and caveats of the study: Most T-cell counts and diversity one year after the transplant came from T cells that were newly produced.

For TCRbeta, the library was prepared with unique molecular identifiers. TCRdb reprocessed the PCR reads with MiXCR, giving one entry per CDR3 protein. Of around 270,000 distinct CDR3 sequences listed, over 7.5% are singletons. Their antigens remain unidentified. This sample comprised peripheral blood, obtained 360 days after TCRalphabeta/CD19-depleted stem cell transplant. Receptors were obtained from a female patient between 2 and 10 years old who had a stem cell transplant for Fanconi anemia, so the T cells may come from the graft donor.

In this sample, this clonotype turned up many times. The rearrangement links TRBV7-3 to TRBJ2-1; 11 nucleotides match TRBD1. The V gene's germline CDR1 is SGHTA and CDR2 FQGTGA. The CDR3 has 17 amino acids. V lost 5 bases to trimming and J lost 0 bases; unmatched junction nucleotides: 6. The DNA for the CDR3 is TGTGCCAGCAGCACAAACGGACAGGGGGCCTCCTACAATGAGCAGTTCTTC. Translated, it gives CASSTNGQGASYNEQFF.

The V and J genes are TRBV20-1 and TRBJ2-3; D is unresolved. The CDR3 is 13 amino acids. Germline V gene data show CDR1 as DFQATT and CDR2 as SNEGSKA (reference sequence). CDR3 protein: CSARVSNTDTQYF. CDR3 in DNA: TGCAGCGCGCGTGTTTCGAACACAGATACGCAGTATTTT.

This clonotype occurred many times. The rearrangement uses TRBV28 and TRBJ2-1; 7 bases match TRBD1. The CDR3 contains 15 residues. In germline, CDR1 is MDHEN, CDR2 SYDVKM. The V gene end was trimmed by 5 bases and the J gene end by 6 bases; junction bases not matched to a gene: 10. CDR3 DNA sequence: TGTGCCAGCAGTAACCCGACAGGGTGGGGCAATGAGCAGTTCTTC. This sequence encodes CASSNPTGWGNEQFF.

The chain recombines TRBV5-1 with TRBJ2-5; perhaps TRBD2 as D (6 bases). CDR3 length: 13 residues. Germline CDR1 and CDR2: SGHRS and YFSETQ. Deletions cut 1 base from V and 3 bases from J, with 7 bases between. CDR3 bases: TGCGCCAGCAGCTTGTGGGGGGAAGAGACCCAGTACTTC. Translating gives CASSLWGEETQYF. Combining the CDR3 with reference TRBV5-1 and TRBJ2-5 gives the whole variable domain KAGVTQTPRYLIKTRGQQVTLSCSPISGHRSVSWYQQTPGQGLQFLFEYFSETQRNKGNFPGRFSGRQFSNSRSEMNVSTLELGDSALYLCASSLWGEETQYFGPGTRLLVL.

This clonotype was counted a few times. The chain joins TRBV12-3 or TRBV12-4 to TRBJ1-5; D is unclear. The germline V and J ends were trimmed by 3 bases and 5 bases, with 8 bases remaining between them. The CDR3 loop spans 13 amino acids. The CDR3: CASSFLVDQPQHF. As DNA, the CDR3 is TGTGCCAGCAGTTTCCTGGTAGATCAGCCCCAGCATTTT.

This clonotype was detected only a few times. The rearrangement joins TRBV20-1 to TRBJ1-5; D gene ambiguous. This CDR3 is built from 15 residues. Trimming left V 0 bases short and J 0 bases short, with 9 bases between. Germline V lookup: CDR1 DFQATT, CDR2 SNEGSKA (reference sequence). The CDR3 bases are TGCAGTGCTAGAGATCGAGTGGATAGCAATCAGCCCCAGCATTTT. Amino acid sequence: CSARDRVDSNQPQHF.

Concerning this clonotype: This may stem from a read error, because a much larger clone lies one nucleotide away. This sequence joins TRBV12-3 or TRBV12-4 and TRBJ2-7; 10 nucleotides match TRBD2. The CDR3 has 17 amino acids. The DNA for the CDR3 is TGTGCCAGCAGTTGGGAGCGGGGGGGCCGCATCTCCTACGGGCAGTACTTC. This codes for CASSWERGGRISYGQYF.

This clonotype was counted ten times or more. The rearrangement joins TRBV5-1 to TRBJ1-2; no definite D call. V dropped 4 bases and J dropped 1 base, with 11 bases sitting between them. Germline loops: CDR1 SGHRS, CDR2 YFSETQ. This CDR3 has 14 amino acids. Here the CDR3 reads CASSPGPFNYGYTF. CDR3 coding DNA: TGCGCCAGCAGCCCCGGACCTTTTAACTATGGCTACACCTTC.

This clonotype was observed once. The gene calls are TRBV19 and TRBJ2-1; D not resolved. From germline, CDR1 is LNHDA and CDR2 SQIVND (reference sequence). The V end lost 7 bases, the J end lost 4 bases, and 8 bases lay between the germline ends. This CDR3 has 12 amino acids. The CDR3 loop is CASTAAYNEQFF. In DNA, the CDR3 is TGTGCCAGTACCGCAGCGTACAATGAGCAGTTCTTC.

This clonotype was seen more than once but under ten times. This chain connects TRBV6-5 to TRBJ1-6; D remains unclear. V was trimmed by 0 bases and J by 2 bases, leaving 8 bases between them. The length of the CDR3 is 16 residues. Per the germline V gene, CDR1 is MNHEY and CDR2 is SVGAGI. The CDR3 sequence is CASSYSHRPYNSPLHF. CDR3 DNA sequence: TGTGCCAGCAGTTACTCGCACAGACCCTATAATTCACCCCTCCACTTT.

This clonotype appeared many times. This chain uses TRBV5-5 with TRBJ2-5; either TRBD1 or TRBD2 may fit D (5 bases each). V gave up 1 base and J gave up 1 base, with 8 bases separating them. The CDR3 runs 14 residues. Per the germline V gene, CDR1 is SGHKS and CDR2 is YYEKEE (reference sequence). This CDR3 reads CASSLIGGQETQYF. CDR3 sequence (DNA): TGTGCCAGCAGCTTGATTGGGGGCCAAGAGACCCAGTACTTC. Looking up the rest from reference TRBV5-5 and TRBJ2-5 gives the full variable domain: DAGVTQSPTHLIKTRGQQVTLRCSPISGHKSVSWYQQVLGQGPQFIFQYYEKEERGRGNFPDRFSARQFPNYSSELNVNALLLGDSALYLCASSLIGGQETQYFGPGTRLLVL.

This clonotype has a handful of counts. The chain employs TRBV20-1 and TRBJ1-1, with TRBD1 identical over 7 bases. The trim removed 2 bases at V and 1 base at J, leaving 4 bases unmatched. The CDR3 consists of 14 residues. Germline CDR1 is DFQATT and CDR2 is SNEGSKA (reference sequence). This chain's CDR3 is CSARRQGRNTEAFF. The CDR3 region has the DNA TGCAGTGCTAGACGACAGGGCCGGAACACTGAAGCTTTCTTT.

This clonotype was picked up many times. V is TRBV15 and J is TRBJ1-4, with D hard to call. The V end lost 0 bases, the J end lost 3 bases, and 8 bases lay between the germline ends. CDR3 length equals 15 residues. Germline assignment: CDR1 LNHNV and CDR2 YYDKDF (reference sequence). CDR3 sequence reads: CATSREAGANEKLFF. As DNA, the CDR3 is TGTGCCACCAGCAGAGAGGCGGGAGCTAATGAAAAACTGTTTTTT.

This clonotype was found a few times. The V gene is TRBV27, the J gene TRBJ2-7; D ambiguous. Germline V gives CDR1 MNHEY, CDR2 SMNVEV (reference sequence). CDR3 length: 13 amino acids. Trimming cost V 4 bases and J 5 bases, with 12 bases left between them. The CDR3 region has the DNA TGTGCCAGCAGTTCCACGTGGTACAACGAGCAGTACTTC. Amino acid sequence: CASSSTWYNEQYF.

In this sample, this clonotype turned up many times. The chain uses TRBV20-1 and TRBJ2-7, with 8 positions matching TRBD1. The junction had 9 bases not matched to a gene; V was cut back by 0 bases and J by 5 bases. Germline values: CDR1 DFQATT, CDR2 SNEGSKA (reference sequence). The CDR3 length is 15 residues. CDR3 loop: CSARDPGRGLDEQYF. The DNA of the CDR3 is TGCAGTGCTAGAGATCCAGGCAGGGGGCTTGACGAGCAGTACTTC.

This clonotype came up a few times. This rearrangement joins TRBV30 to TRBJ2-1, with 8 bases aligning to TRBD2. With 0 bases clipped from V and 4 bases from J, the junction kept 11 bases outside the gene matches. In germline, CDR1 is GTSNPN, CDR2 SVGIG (reference sequence). The CDR3 runs to 17 residues. In nucleotides, the CDR3 is TGTGCCTGGAGTGTAAAATATCGGGGGGGCCGGTACAATGAGCAGTTCTTC. Its protein is CAWSVKYRGGRYNEQFF.

This clonotype was counted a few times. V is TRBV11-2 and J is TRBJ1-2, with a weak D call TRBD1 (6 bases). The V end lost 2 bases, the J end lost 4 bases, and 14 bases lay between the germline ends. The CDR3 consists of 15 residues. Germline CDR1 SGHAT, CDR2 FQNNGV. CDR3 bases: TGTGCCAGCAGCTTACCCGACAGGATAACCTATGGCTACACCTTC. It encodes CASSLPDRITYGYTF.

In this sample, this clonotype turned up many times. This sequence joins TRBV6-1 and TRBJ1-1, with D hard to call. This CDR3 contains 15 residues. Trimming took off 2 bases at V and 0 bases at J, with 10 bases between the two ends. The germline V gene has CDR1 MNHNS and CDR2 SASEGT. As DNA, the CDR3 is TGTGCCAGCAGTGAAAGCCCCTATTTGAACACTGAAGCTTTCTTT. Translating gives CASSESPYLNTEAFF.

The table lists this clonotype with many counts. The chain carries TRBV29-1 and TRBJ1-6; D ambiguous. V was clipped by 6 bases and J by 13 bases, with 10 bases between them. The CDR3 has 10 amino acids. Germline V gene data show CDR1 as SQVTM and CDR2 as ANQGSEA. For the CDR3, the DNA is TGCAGCGTGCCCCCCGTTCCCCTCCACTTT. It translates to CSVPPVPLHF.

This clonotype was counted many times. This chain connects TRBV6-2 or TRBV6-3 to TRBJ2-1; D possibly corresponds to TRBD2 (6 bases). Trimming removed 5 bases from V and 15 bases from J, with 20 bases in between. Germline lookup yields CDR1 MNHEY and CDR2 SVGEGT. This CDR3 has 13 amino acids. DNA of the CDR3: TGTGCCAGCAGTCGCAGCGCGGGGACGAGGCTGTTCTTC. Translated: CASSRSAGTRLFF.

The rearrangement uses TRBV5-6 and TRBJ2-7; D is perhaps TRBD2 (5 bases). CDR3 length: 18 residues. The germline gives CDR1 SGHDT, CDR2 YYEEEE. Trimming removed 0 bases at V and 6 bases at J, with 25 bases between. CDR3: CASSLGRRRALLEREQYF. The CDR3 nucleotides are TGTGCCAGCAGCTTGGGACGTCGGCGGGCGCTCTTGGAACGCGAGCAGTACTTC.

This clonotype was detected ten times or more. The chain recombines TRBV28 with TRBJ1-5; D unclear. Trimming removed 10 bases from V and 7 bases from J, with 14 bases in between. The CDR3 consists of 12 residues. Per the germline V gene, CDR1 is MDHEN and CDR2 is SYDVKM. CDR3 sequence reads: CATAERRQPQHF. The CDR3 DNA reads TGTGCCACAGCCGAAAGGCGGCAGCCCCAGCATTTT.

There are many counts of this clonotype. The chain uses TRBV5-1 and TRBJ2-7, with D possibly being TRBD1 or TRBD2 (6 bases each). Germline-derived CDR1 and CDR2 are SGHRS and YFSETQ. CDR3 length: 12 residues. The ends were cut back, 0 bases at V and 7 bases at J, with 8 bases in the middle. The CDR3 here is CASSLEGGEQYV. The CDR3 coding sequence is TGCGCCAGCAGCTTGGAGGGGGGAGAGCAGTACGTC.

CDR3 amino acids: CPCCLANGLMGPNEQFF. DNA of the CDR3: TGTCCGTGCTGCCTGGCCAACGGGCTAATGGGCCCCAATGAGCAGTTCTTC. The rearrangement joins TRBV5-8 to TRBJ2-1, with D hard to call. The CDR3 is 17 amino acids. Germline V lookup: CDR1 SGHTS, CDR2 YDEGEE.

The sample holds a few counts of this clonotype. V gene TRBV7-8 combines with J gene TRBJ2-2; a weak D match, TRBD2 (5 bases). Trimming removed 2 bases from V and 0 bases from J, with 22 bases in between. Germline CDR1 SGHVS, CDR2 FQNEAQ. CDR3 length equals 20 residues. DNA of the CDR3: TGTGCCAGCAGCTTAACAAGCTATCGTCGACTACCGTCGAACACCGGGGAGCTGTTTTTT. As protein: CASSLTSYRRLPSNTGELFF.

A few counts support this clonotype. This sequence joins TRBV19 and TRBJ1-2, with no clear D. V lost 11 bases, J lost 4 bases, and 17 bases lay in between. Germline V gene lookup returns CDR1 LNHDA and CDR2 SQIVND (reference sequence). CDR3 length: 13 amino acids. CDR3 protein: CACFGKRGYGYTF. CDR3 nucleotides: TGTGCCTGCTTCGGGAAACGGGGCTATGGCTACACCTTC.

This clonotype was detected only a few times. The rearrangement uses TRBV2 and TRBJ2-2; TRBD1 aligns across 7 bases. The germline V gene has CDR1 SNHLY and CDR2 FYNNEI. Germline trimming cut 2 bases from V and 6 bases from J; bases unmatched to any gene: 3. This CDR3 comprises 14 residues. CDR3: CASSERGRAGELFF. Here the CDR3 DNA reads TGTGCCAGCAGTGAAAGGGGGCGAGCCGGGGAGCTGTTTTTT.